One T cell receptor beta chain is described in this entry. Its recognized antigen is unknown. There are no base qualities to consult, and no much larger clone falls within one base. There are 14 amino acids in the CDR3, from cysteine to phenylalanine inclusive. Just the 42-base CDR3 DNA is kept, in frame starting at base 1. At the junction V is shortened by 0 bases and J by 6 bases, with 11 bases in between. The sample belongs to a study of blood T cell repertoires in COVID-19 (TCRdb year 2020). Looking at the study overall: Samples from collaborators originated in the United States, Italy and Spain and spanned both the acute and convalescent phases of COVID-19. The material from the prospective study consisted of cDNA or gDNA derived from T cells, B-cell-depleted T cells, or PBMCs. Where available, HLA class I and class II types were taken from metadata supplied by the sample provider and were not determined by assay-based typing. The repertoires were released in a freely available public database intended as a resource for research on the immune response to SARS-CoV-2. The sample metadata nearly always contained a de-identified subject ID, COVID-19 status, age in years and sex. The samples were drawn from two sources: the first 160 participants of the ongoing ImmuneRACE study, and 1,200 or so subjects contributed by 6 global collaborators. Deeply sampled blood TCRbeta repertoires from subjects exposed to, actively infected with, or recovered from COVID-19 were included in the dataset. On the study overall, not on this receptor specifically: The amount of clinical and demographic metadata varied by source and participant and was provided uncurated.

The immunoSEQ Assay, a bias-controlled multiplex PCR, was used to amplify TCRbeta CDR3 regions from genomic DNA. For the original study's pipeline: The number of nucleated cells in each sample was estimated by amplification of reference gene primers within the assay. Sequence reads were collapsed and filtered to measure the absolute abundance of every unique TCRbeta CDR3 rearrangement. For each sample, productive Simpson clonality was calculated as the square root of Simpson's diversity index over productive rearrangements. The table was pulled from immuneACCESS by TCRdb, which kept in-frame rearrangements only. Such tables lose some clones; where checked, under half of the loss comes from unresolved V genes, and the rest has no known cause. D and trimming come from the DNA, and the V and J calls and clone size come from that table. The table for this sample lists roughly 310,000 clones; 90% of them were counted only once. The ten biggest clones cover less than 3.5% of the sample.

At one collaborating source in Seattle, patients were enrolled during active infection and were followed longitudinally through the course of disease. Collaborating institutions collected whole blood in K2EDTA tubes following their own protocols. For TCRbeta analysis, collaborators shipped samples as frozen whole blood, isolated PBMCs, or DNA extracted from either of those sample types. The receptor was isolated from a woman in her 30s with COVID-19, enrolled during active disease. The chain is assembled from TRBV23-1 and TRBJ1-1; too little of a D gene remains to name it. TRBV23-1 is labeled an ORF, and its function is uncertain. The sequenced sample consisted of peripheral blood. Here is the DNA: TGCGCCAGCAGTCAATCGGGGAGCGCGGCTGAAGCTTTCTTT. It is translated as CASSQSGSAAEAFF.